This TCR beta chain was documented in a study of regulatory T cells in long-lasting Graves disease. This clonotype has ten or more counts. Its antigen is unidentified. Time point described: persistent/refractory GD, antithyroid drugs over 5 years with positive TRAb. PBMC RNA was the source of the TCR library. A blood draw put about 9 milliliters of peripheral blood into EDTA tubes. Findings and limits, study-wide: Relative to new patients (around 1,000), persistent patients exhibited greater sharing of public clonotypes (more than 2,500).

The authors built TCR beta libraries using iRepertoire HTBI primers and Arm-PCR of CDR3 regions. TCRdb reprocessed the multiplex PCR reads via MiXCR and lists one record per CDR3 protein. Found here are about 300,000 distinct CDR3 sequences, 22% of them singletons; the top ten hold just over 55%. V lost 4 bases to trimming and J lost 3 bases, with 10 bases between them. The CDR3 runs to 13 residues. Germline V gene lookup returns CDR1 SGDLS and CDR2 YYNGEE. The receptor was isolated from a female donor with Graves disease. The sequencing here drew on peripheral blood mononuclear cells (PBMCs), taken when the disease was refractory, from a patient treated with antithyroid drugs. The chain employs TRBV9 and TRBJ2-5; D not certain. In DNA form, the CDR3 reads TGTGCCAGCAGCTCGGGTTGGGAAGAGACCCAGTACTTC. Protein product: CASSSGWEETQYF.